The clone carrying this T cell receptor (beta chain) has more than one count but fewer than ten. Its antigen is undetermined. These data originate in a study of CD8+ T cells in alopecia areata. Findings and limits, study-wide: Possibly because of HLA-related factors, TCR sharing was less clear across patients than in mice. Alopecia totalis/universalis scalp especially showed more expanded CD8+ clones than normal scalp.

The germline V gene encodes CDR1 SQVTM and CDR2 ANQGSEA. The V gene end was trimmed by 1 base and the J gene end by 6 bases; junction bases not matched to a gene: 6. The CDR3 is 14 amino acids. Sequencing relied on a cDNA template that was reverse transcribed from extracted RNA. Clones were sequenced by immunoSEQ multiplex PCR, and TCRdb holds only the in-frame ones, with some missing. The repertoire holds fewer than 110,000 clones, with around 59% as singletons. The V call is TRBV29-1, the J call TRBJ2-5; 9 bases fit TRBD1. Sequencing used CD4+ T cells sorted from blood. The receptor was isolated from a human donor in good health. CDR3 nucleotides: TGCAGCGTTGAAGGCAACAGGGGGCGACAGACCCAGTACTTC. Protein: CSVEGNRGRQTQYF.